This T cell receptor (beta chain) originates from a study of blood T cell repertoires in COVID-19. Sequencing was performed with immunoSEQ multiplex PCR; in TCRdb, only in-frame clones are kept and a portion is missing. The repertoire holds around 480,000 clones, 88% seen once, with over 9.5% in the top ten. V lost 3 bases, J lost 6 bases, and 8 bases stayed unmatched. The CDR3 is 16 residues long. Looked up from germline, CDR1 is WNHNN and CDR2 is SYGVQD (reference sequence). The sequenced material came from peripheral blood. The origin of this receptor is a woman in her forties or fifties with COVID-19, enrolled during active disease. The V call is TRBV10-1, the J call TRBJ1-1; 12 nucleotides match TRBD1. The CDR3, as DNA: TGCGCCAGCAGTGATGGGGTGGGACAGGGGGCAGCTGAAGCTTTCTTT. Translated, it gives CASSDGVGQGAAEAFF.